The T cell receptor (beta chain) under discussion was sequenced for a study of T cell clonality in common variable immunodeficiency. Study-wide findings and caveats: CVID subjects showed higher TCRbeta clonality than healthy controls. Common variable immunodeficiency TCR beta sequences reportedly had fewer deletions and N-nucleotide insertions.

Equal genomic DNA amounts from CVID and control samples were sequenced. The data were produced by immunoSEQ multiplex PCR, yet TCRdb's version contains in-frame clones alone and is incomplete. This record lists approximately 56,000 clones, none seen once only, and the top ten clones contain about 2%. Ten or more counts support this clone. Its antigen is unknown. The missing CDR3 end, 3 residues past where the read stops, is filled in from the germline J gene. Most patients and controls had Caucasian heritage. Trimming removed 0 bases from V and 8 bases from J; junction bases left unmatched: 5. The CDR3 runs to 14 residues. Germline CDR1 reads GTSNPN; CDR2 reads SVGIG (reference sequence).

The V and J genes are TRBV30 and TRBJ1-4; 8 positions agree with TRBD1. The sequence was obtained from a person aged 18 to 75 in good health. Specimen: peripheral blood mononuclear cells. The CDR3 loop is CAWSVGQGGEKLFF. The CDR3 bases that were read are TGTGCCTGGAGTGTAGGACAGGGCGGAGAAAAA.